The rows below give T cell receptor beta chains drawn from one sample of a study of tumor-infiltrating lymphocytes in primary liver carcinoma. TCRdb redid the calling of the multiplex PCR reads with MiXCR, one entry per CDR3 protein. The sample carries around 330,000 distinct CDR3 sequences, roughly two thirds recorded once. Sequencing was done on a sample of peripheral blood. Receptor source: a middle-aged man with primary liver carcinoma and hepatitis B virus infection. Both conserved end residues are part of each CDR3. A D gene is named only where the DNA matches it firmly. Clone size appears in some rows only: once, few, many, or a class for an expanded clone.

-,TRBJ2-2,-,TRBV19,TGTGCCAGTAGCCCCGACAGGCTGAACACCGGGGAGCTGTTTTTT,CASSPDRLNTGELFF
-,TRBJ2-5,-,TRBV6-2/TRBV6-3,TGTGCCAGCAGTTATTACGAACAAGAGACCCAGTACTTC,CASSYYEQETQYF
few,TRBJ2-1,TRBD2,TRBV6-6,TGTGCCAGCAGTTTCGGACTAGCGGGGGGCGGTGGGGATGAGCAGTTCTTC,CASSFGLAGGGGDEQFF
few,TRBJ2-1,-,TRBV6-2/TRBV6-3,TGTGCCAGCAGTTACGTTGGGACTGCCCATGAGCAGTTCTTC,CASSYVGTAHEQFF
-,TRBJ2-7,-,TRBV6-1,TGTGTCAGCAGTGACTCTCTGCGGGGAGAGCAGTACTTC,CVSSDSLRGEQYF
few,TRBJ1-1,-,TRBV5-1,TGCGCCAGCAGCTTGGACAGGCCGAACACTGAAGCTTTCTTT,CASSLDRPNTEAFF
many,TRBJ1-1,-,TRBV7-8,TGTGCCAGCCTCCCCCCCCTGAACACTGAAGCTTTCTTT,CASLPPLNTEAFF
-,TRBJ1-2,-,TRBV29-1,TGCAGCGTTGCCACGGACGGATACTATGGCTACACCTTC,CSVATDGYYGYTF
-,TRBJ2-1,TRBD2,TRBV28,TGTGCCAGCGACACTAGCGGGACAACGACCGACAATGAGCAGTTCTTC,CASDTSGTTTDNEQFF
few,TRBJ2-6,-,TRBV28,TGTGCCAGCGGCACCCGGGGCTCTGGGGCCAACGTCCTGACTTTC,CASGTRGSGANVLTF
-,TRBJ2-1,-,TRBV6-5,TGTGCCAGCAGCCAGGGGGGGAATGAGGAGTTCTTC,CASSQGGNEEFF
-,TRBJ1-1,-,TRBV30,TGTGTCTGGAGGGCGCCCGGGACCACTGAAGCTTTCTTT,CVWRAPGTTEAFF
-,TRBJ1-1,-,TRBV6-5,TGTGCCAGCAGCCGGTTTGGCACTGAAGCTTCCTTC,CASSRFGTEASF
-,TRBJ2-2,-,TRBV11-2,TGTGCCAGCAGCTCTAAAGTGGCCGGGGAGCTGTTTTTT,CASSSKVAGELFF
many,TRBJ2-3,-,TRBV12-3/TRBV12-4,TGTGCCAGCAGTTTGTACCCTCGGACAGATACGCAGTATTTT,CASSLYPRTDTQYF
-,TRBJ2-1,TRBD2,TRBV24-1,TGTGCCACTAGTGAAGCGGGAGTAGGTTACAATGAGCAGTTCTTC,CATSEAGVGYNEQFF
-,TRBJ2-7,-,TRBV5-1,TGCGCCAGCAGCTTGTGCCCCTACGAGCGGTACTTC,CASSLCPYERYF
-,TRBJ1-2,TRBD1,TRBV28,TGTGCCAGTAGTTCCGGACAGGGGGCTAGGTATGGCTACGCCTTC,CASSSGQGARYGYAF
-,TRBJ1-3,-,TRBV4-3,TGTGCCAACAGCCAAGATAGCTACCTCTCTGGAAACACCATATATTTT,CANSQDSYLSGNTIYF
once,TRBJ2-5,-,TRBV11-2,TGTGCCAGCAGCTTAGATTTCACGGAGGAGACCCAGTACTTC,CASSLDFTEETQYF
-,TRBJ2-7,-,TRBV4-1,TGCGCCAGCAGCCAAGGGTTGGTGGTGATAGCGGAAGGGTACGAGCAGTACTTC,CASSQGLVVIAEGYEQYF
many,TRBJ2-3,-,TRBV4-2,TGTGCCAGCAGCCAAGAAATGAGGGCACGGGGAAATACGCAGTATTTT,CASSQEMRARGNTQYF
-,TRBJ1-1,-,TRBV11-3,TGTGCCAGTAGCCCACGGGGGTCGATCACCCAAGGCACTGAAGTTTTCTTT,CASSPRGSITQGTEVFF
-,TRBJ1-2,-,TRBV6-6,TGTACCAGCAGCAGCGCTCCGGGTCCCCAAGCAAACTATGGCTACACCTTC,CTSSSAPGPQANYGYTF
many,TRBJ2-7,-,TRBV11-2,TGTGCCAGCAGCTTATACTCCCGCGGATACGAGCAGTACTTC,CASSLYSRGYEQYF
-,TRBJ1-1,-,TRBV6-1,TGTCCCAGCAGCTTGGGGCAAGCGAACACTGAAGCTTTCTTT,CPSSLGQANTEAFF
-,TRBJ2-1,TRBD1,TRBV12-3/TRBV12-4,TGTGCCAGTAGATCGTCGGGACAGGGCAATGAGCAGTTCTTC,CASRSSGQGNEQFF
few,TRBJ1-2,-,TRBV5-6,TGTGCCAGCAGCTTTCAAGGGGCGCGAAACTATGGCTACACCTTC,CASSFQGARNYGYTF
-,TRBJ2-5,-,TRBV7-9,TGTGCCAGCAGCCCGGGACGTGGGACCCAGTACTTC,CASSPGRGTQYF
few,TRBJ2-6,-,TRBV5-5,TGTGCCAGCAGCTTGACAGGCACTACCTCTGGGGCCAACGTCCTGACTTTC,CASSLTGTTSGANVLTF
many,TRBJ2-5,-,TRBV29-1,TGCAGCGCTACGTGGGACACGCAAGAGACCCAGTACTTC,CSATWDTQETQYF
many,TRBJ2-3,TRBD2,TRBV5-4,TGTGCCAGCAGCTTAATGACTAGCGGGATGATCACAGATACGCAGTATTTT,CASSLMTSGMITDTQYF
many,TRBJ2-2,-,TRBV11-2,TGTGCCAGCAGCCCCCTAACTCACACCGGGGAGCTGTTTTTT,CASSPLTHTGELFF
few,TRBJ2-7,TRBD1,TRBV29-1,TGCAGCGCTGTGACAGGGGTCAAGCAGTACTTC,CSAVTGVKQYF
-,TRBJ1-5,TRBD1,TRBV12-3/TRBV12-4,TGTGCCAGCAGGCCGGGACAGGGGGGACTTCAGCCCCAGCATTTT,CASRPGQGGLQPQHF
many,TRBJ1-4,-,TRBV29-1,TGCAGCGTCCGAGGGATGTTAATAGAAAAACTGTTTTTT,CSVRGMLIEKLFF
many,TRBJ1-3,-,TRBV6-6,TGTGCCAGCAGCCCCTACACAGGGCCCGGCTCTGGAAACACCATATATTTT,CASSPYTGPGSGNTIYF
many,TRBJ1-1,-,TRBV11-2,TGTGCCAGCAGCCCTCTACGGAACACTGAAGCTTTCTTT,CASSPLRNTEAFF
many,TRBJ1-1,-,TRBV6-2/TRBV6-3,TGTGCCAGCAGTTACATCCGGAGTGGGAGCACTGAAGCTTTCTTT,CASSYIRSGSTEAFF
-,TRBJ2-3,-,TRBV7-6,TGTGCCAGCAGCTTCGGGGTGGCAGATACGCAGTATTTT,CASSFGVADTQYF